Following are 30 T cell receptor beta chains from one sample sequenced in a study of technical replicates of blood from a few donors. Profiling relied on immunoSEQ multiplex PCR, and the TCRdb table lists in-frame clones only, not all of them. Of approximately 15,000 clones listed, more than 75% are singletons. The sequenced material came from PBMCs. The receptor set was obtained from a human donor in good health.

This clone turned up a few times. The chain combines TRBV30 with TRBJ1-2, with D unclear. Trimming took off 0 bases at V and 8 bases at J, with 13 bases between the two ends. Germline assignment: CDR1 GTSNPN and CDR2 SVGIG (reference sequence). The CDR3 sequence is 13 residues long. The CDR3 DNA is TGTGCCTGGAGTGTAAATTTGCGAGAGGGCTACACCTTC. Translating it yields CAWSVNLREGYTF.

This rearrangement joins TRBV2 to TRBJ2-3; weak D call: TRBD2 (5 bases). The CDR3 covers 15 residues. Trimming took 3 bases from V and 7 from J, leaving 17 bases between them. Germline V gene data show CDR1 as SNHLY and CDR2 as FYNNEI. The CDR3 nucleotides are TGTGCCAGCAGTGACGGACTTTCCCTCGTAAATACGCAGTATTTT. Its translation: CASSDGLSLVNTQYF.

This clone was recorded only once. The V call is TRBV5-1, the J call TRBJ1-3, with D perhaps TRBD1 (6 bases). V lost 4 bases, J lost 2 bases, and 19 bases lay in between. The germline V gene encodes CDR1 SGHRS and CDR2 YFSETQ. The CDR3 has 17 residues. CDR3 in amino acids: CASSQTSGGQAGNTIYF. The CDR3 DNA follows: TGCGCCAGCAGCCAGACGTCGGGGGGGCAAGCTGGAAACACCATATATTTT.

The chain has TRBV4-1 and TRBJ1-3, with D uncertain. The CDR3 covers 15 residues. Trimming took 0 bases from V and 0 from J, leaving 6 bases between them. Germline-derived CDR1 and CDR2 are MGHRA and YSYEKL. The CDR3 DNA reads TGCGCCAGCAGCCAAGATTCAGTCTCTGGAAACACCATATATTTT. Protein sequence: CASSQDSVSGNTIYF.

This rearrangement joins TRBV4-2 to TRBJ2-2; 9 bases map to TRBD2. Germline CDR1 is LGHNA and CDR2 is YNFKEQ. With 1 base clipped from V and 5 bases from J, the junction kept 5 bases outside the gene matches. This CDR3 contains 16 residues. The chain's CDR3 is CASSQGPAGGTGELFF. The CDR3 nucleotides read TGTGCCAGCAGCCAAGGACCAGCGGGAGGAACCGGGGAGCTGTTTTTT.

The chain couples TRBV7-3 to TRBJ2-3, with 8 bases matching TRBD2. V was pared by 4 bases and J by 6 bases, with 9 bases of the junction left unmatched. This CDR3 comprises 15 residues. Germline V lookup: CDR1 SGHTA, CDR2 FQGTGA. The CDR3 coding sequence is TGTGCCAGCAGCTACCAGAGCGGGAGAAAGGATACGCAGTATTTT. It yields the protein CASSYQSGRKDTQYF.

This clone was observed a single time. This chain joins TRBV5-1 and TRBJ2-1, with 7 bases fitting TRBD2. CDR3 length equals 15 residues. The germline V gene encodes CDR1 SGHRS and CDR2 YFSETQ. Losses at the gene ends were 4 bases for V and 0 bases for J; bases not matched to a gene: 4. CDR3 sequence (DNA): TGCGCCAGCAGCGCGGGGACTACCTCCTACAATGAGCAGTTCTTC. The encoded protein is CASSAGTTSYNEQFF.

V usage is TRBV6-4 and J usage is TRBJ2-1, with TRBD2 matching 13 bases. The CDR3 consists of 16 residues. With V trimmed by 5 bases and J by 6 bases, 7 bases remained unmatched. Germline V gene sequence: CDR1 MRHNA, CDR2 SNTAGT. This chain's CDR3 is CASSSWTSGSFNEQFF. The DNA for the CDR3 is TGTGCCAGCAGTTCGTGGACTAGCGGGAGTTTCAATGAGCAGTTCTTC.

CDR3 in DNA: TGTGCCAGCAGTGACGGGCAGGGGGCGCTTGGGGCCAACGTCCTGACTTTC. Its translation: CASSDGQGALGANVLTF. The rearrangement joins TRBV6-1 to TRBJ2-6; 8 positions agree with TRBD1. Germline-derived CDR1 and CDR2 are MNHNS and SASEGT. Trimming removed 3 bases from V and 3 bases from J; junction bases left unmatched: 7. This CDR3 region has 17 residues.

The J gene is TRBJ2-2, the V gene TRBV2, with a tentative D call TRBD1 (6 bases). There are 13 residues in the CDR3. With 6 bases removed from V and 6 bases from J, the gap between germline ends came to 11 bases. In germline, CDR1 is SNHLY, CDR2 FYNNEI. In nucleotides, the CDR3 is TGTGCCAGCAGAGGGGGTTATGCCGGGGAGCTGTTTTTT. As protein: CASRGGYAGELFF.

This sequence joins TRBV9 and TRBJ2-5; 15 positions agree with TRBD2. V lost 4 bases, J lost 5 bases, and 12 bases stayed unmatched. Germline CDR1 SGDLS, CDR2 YYNGEE. The CDR3 contains 18 residues. The CDR3 region is CASSPGAGLAGGRETQYF. The CDR3 DNA reads as TGTGCCAGCAGCCCCGGCGCTGGACTAGCGGGAGGGCGGGAGACCCAGTACTTC.

V gene TRBV5-1 combines with J gene TRBJ1-1; TRBD1 is a possible D gene (5 bases). Trimming shortened V by 0 bases and J by 1 base, and 10 bases separated the two germline ends. Germline V gene data show CDR1 as SGHRS and CDR2 as YFSETQ. The CDR3 runs 15 residues. CDR3 nucleotide sequence: TGCGCCAGCAGCTTGGGCTGGCAGGGGAACACTGAAGCTTTCTTT. It specifies CASSLGWQGNTEAFF. Complete variable domain (other parts from reference TRBV5-1 and TRBJ1-1): KAGVTQTPRYLIKTRGQQVTLSCSPISGHRSVSWYQQTPGQGLQFLFEYFSETQRNKGNFPGRFSGRQFSNSRSEMNVSTLELGDSALYLCASSLGWQGNTEAFFGQGTRLTVV.

The V and J genes are TRBV25-1 and TRBJ2-5; 7 positions match TRBD2. The germline V gene has CDR1 MGHDK and CDR2 SYGVNS. The length of the CDR3 is 13 residues. Trimming cost V 7 bases and J 1 base; bases outside gene matches: 3. CDR3 DNA: TGTGCCAGCACTAGCGGAACCCAAGAGACCCAGTACTTC. Amino acids: CASTSGTQETQYF.

CDR3 amino acids: CSGIGTAYEQYF. For the CDR3, the DNA is TGCAGCGGAATTGGGACAGCGTACGAGCAGTACTTC. The gene calls are TRBV29-1 and TRBJ2-7; 7 nucleotides align to TRBD1. The CDR3 loop spans 12 amino acids. V shed 7 bases and J 4 bases; nucleotides not matched to a gene: 7. The germline CDR1 and CDR2 sequences are SQVTM and ANQGSEA.

V and J are TRBV28 and TRBJ2-7, with 7 bases identical to TRBD2. The junction had 11 bases not matched to a gene; V was cut back by 5 bases and J by 4 bases. The CDR3 has 15 amino acids. Germline values: CDR1 MDHEN, CDR2 SYDVKM. The CDR3: CASSPQGLGGYEQYF. In nucleotides, the CDR3 is TGTGCCAGCAGTCCCCAGGGACTGGGGGGGTACGAGCAGTACTTC.

This clone was seen only once. This chain uses TRBV11-2 with TRBJ2-7, with D possibly TRBD1 on 6 matching bases. The CDR3 is made up of 14 amino acids. The germline V gene encodes CDR1 SGHAT and CDR2 FQNNGV. The V gene lost 4 bases and the J gene lost 4 bases, with 14 bases spanning the gap. The CDR3: CASSSPGVRYEQYF. CDR3 DNA: TGTGCCAGCAGCTCCCCAGGGGTAAGGTACGAGCAGTACTTC.

The chain has TRBV30 and TRBJ1-1, with D unresolved. V was shortened by 0 bases and J by 3 bases, with 8 bases between the two germline ends. This CDR3 spans 13 amino acids. Germline lookup yields CDR1 GTSNPN and CDR2 SVGIG (reference sequence). CDR3 sequence reads: CAWSVLSDTEAFF. In DNA form, the CDR3 reads TGTGCCTGGAGTGTACTCTCGGACACTGAAGCTTTCTTT.

The J gene is TRBJ2-3, the V gene TRBV21-1; the table's TRBD2 call for D was not verified on the DNA. TRBV21-1 is classified as a pseudogene. The CDR3 has 19 amino acids. CDR3 coding DNA: TGTGCCAGCAGCAAAGAAAGGCTTTGGGGAGTAGACCACACAGATACGCAGTATTTT. It is translated as CASSKERLWGVDHTDTQYF.

The rearrangement joins TRBV30 to TRBJ1-2; TRBD1 agrees at 10 bases. The CDR3 runs 13 residues. CDR1 and CDR2 (germline): GTSNPN, SVGIG (reference sequence). Trimming removed 2 bases from V and 5 bases from J; junction bases left unmatched: 2. This CDR3 reads CAWSRQGAYGYTF. For the CDR3, the DNA is TGTGCCTGGAGTCGACAGGGGGCGTATGGCTACACCTTC.

This clone showed up just once. V usage is TRBV7-9 and J usage is TRBJ2-7; 10 bases are a match to TRBD1. Per the germline V gene, CDR1 is SEHNR and CDR2 is FQNEAQ (reference sequence). This CDR3 region has 15 residues. Trimming at V came to 7 bases and at J to 2 bases, leaving 8 bases not matched to a gene. The CDR3 sequence: CASTPSGTGAYEQYF. The DNA for the CDR3 is TGTGCCAGCACTCCCTCCGGGACAGGGGCCTACGAGCAGTACTTC.

This sequence joins TRBV29-1 and TRBJ2-5, with unresolved D. V was trimmed by 3 bases and J by 5 bases, leaving 7 bases between them. The CDR3 spans 11 residues. Per the germline V gene, CDR1 is SQVTM and CDR2 is ANQGSEA. CDR3 amino acids: CSVDTVETQYF. CDR3 nucleotide sequence: TGCAGCGTTGATACAGTGGAGACCCAGTACTTC.

The count of this clone is one. The chain combines TRBV7-6 with TRBJ2-7; TRBD1 matches 8 bases. Germline V lookup: CDR1 SGHVS, CDR2 FNYEAQ. The CDR3 has 15 amino acids. The ends lost 5 bases at V and 2 bases at J; junction bases unmatched: 8. Here the CDR3 DNA reads TGTGCCAGCAGCCACTGGACAGGGCCGACCTACGAGCAGTACTTC. Protein: CASSHWTGPTYEQYF. Based on the CDR3 plus reference TRBV7-6 and TRBJ2-7, the full variable domain is GAGVSQSPRYKVTKRGQDVALRCDPISGHVSLYWYRQALGQGPEFLTYFNYEAQQDKSGLPNDRFSAERPEGSISTLTIQRTEQRDSAMYRCASSHWTGPTYEQYFGPGTRLTVT.

The DNA for the CDR3 is TGTGCCAGCAGCGGTGGGACTAGCGGGCACGACTTCAACACCGGGGAGCTGTTTTTT. The encoded protein is CASSGGTSGHDFNTGELFF. This rearrangement joins TRBV9 to TRBJ2-2, with 12 bases fitting TRBD2. CDR3 length: 19 residues. Per the germline V gene, CDR1 is SGDLS and CDR2 is YYNGEE. V was clipped by 3 bases and J by 2 bases; unmatched bases: 11.

The chain uses TRBV18 and TRBJ2-7, with 12 bases aligning to TRBD1. V lost 6 bases to trimming and J lost 7 bases; unmatched junction nucleotides: 10. CDR1 is KGHSH and CDR2 is LQKENI in the germline V gene. CDR3 size: 15 residues. The CDR3 loop is CASSPGTGGLVEQYF. DNA for the CDR3: TGTGCCAGCTCCCCAGGGACAGGGGGCCTCGTGGAGCAGTACTTC.

V usage is TRBV5-1 and J usage is TRBJ1-2; D call uncertain. CDR1 is SGHRS and CDR2 is YFSETQ in the germline V gene. Deletions cut 1 base from V and 0 bases from J, with 4 bases between. The CDR3 has 13 residues. The CDR3 here is CASSLNTNYGYTF. CDR3 sequence (DNA): TGCGCCAGCAGCTTGAATACTAACTATGGCTACACCTTC.

The rearrangement uses TRBV5-5 and TRBJ2-3, with D possibly matching TRBD2 (6 bases). CDR3 length equals 14 residues. Germline-derived CDR1 and CDR2 are SGHKS and YYEKEE (reference sequence). Trimming removed 2 bases at V and 5 bases at J, with 12 bases between. CDR3 in amino acids: CASSFGTSRDTQYF. In nucleotides, the CDR3 is TGTGCCAGCAGCTTCGGGACTTCGAGAGATACGCAGTATTTT.

The chain joins TRBV2 to TRBJ2-1, with 9 positions matching TRBD2. The J segment lost 8 bases and the V segment lost 4 bases, leaving 9 bases of the junction unmatched. CDR1 and CDR2 (germline): SNHLY, FYNNEI. The CDR3 spans 15 residues. The CDR3 here is CASSGNSGRGYEQFF. The DNA of the CDR3 is TGTGCCAGCAGTGGGAATAGCGGGAGAGGGTATGAGCAGTTCTTC. Together with reference TRBV2 and TRBJ2-1, the CDR3 gives the full variable domain: EPEVTQTPSHQVTQMGQEVILRCVPISNHLYFYWYRQILGQKVEFLVSFYNNEISEKSEIFDDQFSVERPDGSNFTLKIRSTKLEDSAMYFCASSGNSGRGYEQFFGPGTRLTVL.

The table lists this clone with a count of one. J is TRBJ1-2 and V is TRBV7-9; 7 nucleotides line up with TRBD1. There are 16 residues in the CDR3. V lost 6 bases to trimming and J lost 3 bases; unmatched junction nucleotides: 13. Germline CDR1 reads SEHNR; CDR2 reads FQNEAQ (reference sequence). DNA of the CDR3: TGTGCCAGCAGTTTAATCGAGGGACAGCCCTACTATGGCTACACCTTC. Amino acids: CASSLIEGQPYYGYTF. Full variable domain (outside the CDR3, taken from reference TRBV7-9 and TRBJ1-2): DTGVSQNPRHKITKRGQNVTFRCDPISEHNRLYWYRQTLGQGPEFLTYFQNEAQLEKSRLLSDRFSAERPKGSFSTLEIQRTEQGDSAMYLCASSLIEGQPYYGYTFGSGTRLTVV.

This chain connects TRBV7-9 to TRBJ2-5; maybe TRBD2 (5 bases). V lost 1 base, J lost 3 bases, and 12 bases lay in between. CDR1 is SEHNR and CDR2 is FQNEAQ in the germline V gene (reference sequence). The CDR3 has 15 amino acids. CDR3 in DNA: TGTGCCAGCAGCTTAGTTGGTAGCGTGGAAGAGACCCAGTACTTC. Encoded protein: CASSLVGSVEETQYF.

The chain employs TRBV27 and TRBJ1-1, with D possibly being TRBD1 (6 bases). There are 16 residues in the CDR3. From germline, CDR1 is MNHEY and CDR2 SMNVEV (reference sequence). V gave up 5 bases and J gave up 0 bases, with 16 bases separating them. CDR3 amino acids: CASSPFGGRMNTEAFF. CDR3 in DNA: TGTGCCAGCAGTCCCTTCGGGGGGCGGATGAACACTGAAGCTTTCTTT.